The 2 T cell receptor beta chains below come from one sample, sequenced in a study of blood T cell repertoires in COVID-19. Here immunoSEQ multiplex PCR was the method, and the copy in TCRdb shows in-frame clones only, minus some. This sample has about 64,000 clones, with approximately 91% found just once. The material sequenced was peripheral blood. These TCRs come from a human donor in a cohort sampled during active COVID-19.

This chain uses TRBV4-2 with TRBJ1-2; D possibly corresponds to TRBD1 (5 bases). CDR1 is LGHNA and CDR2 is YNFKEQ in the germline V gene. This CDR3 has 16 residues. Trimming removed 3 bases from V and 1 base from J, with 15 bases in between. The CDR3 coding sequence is TGTGCCAGCAGCCAGCCGACAGAGCAAATTAACTATGGCTACACCTTC. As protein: CASSQPTEQINYGYTF.

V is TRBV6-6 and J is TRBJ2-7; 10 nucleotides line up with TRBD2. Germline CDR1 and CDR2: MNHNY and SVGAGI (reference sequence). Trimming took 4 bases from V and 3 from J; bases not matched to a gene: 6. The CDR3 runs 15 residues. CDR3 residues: CASSSASGRVYEQYF. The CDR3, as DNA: TGTGCCAGCAGTTCAGCTAGCGGGAGAGTCTACGAGCAGTACTTC.